The clone carrying this T cell receptor (beta chain) appeared a few times. Its specificity is unknown. Time point specified: pre-sensitization, week 0. This sample's treatment: therapeutic diphenylcyclopropenone sensitization with weekly scalp DPC. These data are taken from a study of human T cells and chemical hapten exposure. Study results and limitations: TCRs at a frequency above 1 in 1000 stayed unchanged with DPC sensitization.

Germline values: CDR1 SGDLS, CDR2 YYNGEE. Trimming left V 3 bases short and J 8 bases short, with 17 bases between. The length of the CDR3 is 15 residues. TCRdb re-called the RACE reads with MiXCR, one entry per CDR3 protein. The table shows around 60,000 distinct CDR3 sequences, with about 6.7% occurring only once. The chain couples TRBV9 to TRBJ1-4; D perhaps matches TRBD1 (5 bases). The sequencing used whole blood, collected in connection with sensitization to the hapten diphenylcyclopropenone (DPC). The clonotype was recovered from a woman aged 25 to 39 with alopecia areata. Some clones in this sample may be carry-over from other donors' samples. In nucleotides, the CDR3 is TGTGCCAGCAGCGCCGGTCCCGGGGACGGGGAAAAACTGTTTTTT. Translating it yields CASSAGPGDGEKLFF. The whole variable domain, remainder taken from reference TRBV9 and TRBJ1-4, is DSGVTQTPKHLITATGQRVTLRCSPRSGDLSVYWYQQSLDQGLQFLIQYYNGEERAKGNILERFSAQQFPDLHSELNLSSLELGDSALYFCASSAGPGDGEKLFFGSGTQLSVL.